The rows below give T cell receptor beta chains drawn from one sample of a study of naive and memory T cell subsets. From the 5' RACE reads, TCRdb called clonotypes with MiXCR, one entry per CDR3 protein. The table shows tens of thousands of distinct CDR3 sequences, with roughly 25% occurring only once. These receptors all stem from a female donor in good health. The CDR3 runs from the conserved cysteine through the conserved F or W. D genes are given only for firm matches. A row's size may be missing; if present it is once, few, many or a size class.

d_call: .; j_call: TRBJ2-7; clone_size: few; cdr3_length: 14; v_call: TRBV7-9; cdr3_nt: TGTGCCAGCAGCGTGGAGTTTCAGATAAACGAGCAGTACTTC; cdr3_aa: CASSVEFQINEQYF
d_call: .; j_call: TRBJ1-1; clone_size: medium-sized; cdr3_length: 13; v_call: TRBV15; cdr3_nt: TGTGCCACCAGCTGGGGGTGGAACACTGAAGCTTTCTTT; cdr3_aa: CATSWGWNTEAFF
d_call: TRBD2; j_call: TRBJ2-1; clone_size: medium-sized; cdr3_length: 16; v_call: TRBV29-1; cdr3_nt: TGCAGCGCCAGGACTAGCGGGAGTGATCCAGACGATGAGCAGTTCTTC; cdr3_aa: CSARTSGSDPDDEQFF
d_call: .; j_call: TRBJ2-7; clone_size: few; cdr3_length: 15; v_call: TRBV20-1; cdr3_nt: TGCAGTGCTAGAGATCACGGGAGAACTGCCTACGAGCAGTACTTC; cdr3_aa: CSARDHGRTAYEQYF
d_call: .; j_call: TRBJ2-3; clone_size: .; cdr3_length: 14; v_call: TRBV29-1; cdr3_nt: TGCAGCGTTGAAGGGCTAGCGAGCACAGATACGCAGTATTTT; cdr3_aa: CSVEGLASTDTQYF
d_call: .; j_call: TRBJ2-5; clone_size: medium-sized; cdr3_length: 15; v_call: TRBV5-6; cdr3_nt: TGTGCCAGCAGCTTCGATTTCGGGACTGAAGAGACCCAGTACTTC; cdr3_aa: CASSFDFGTEETQYF
d_call: TRBD1; j_call: TRBJ1-2; clone_size: few; cdr3_length: 16; v_call: TRBV7-6; cdr3_nt: TGTGCCAGCAGCTTAGCCGGACCAATGACAGGGGAAGGCTACACCTTC; cdr3_aa: CASSLAGPMTGEGYTF
d_call: .; j_call: TRBJ2-1; clone_size: .; cdr3_length: 15; v_call: TRBV20-1; cdr3_nt: TGCAGTGCTAGAAGAACGGATCTAACCTACAATGAGCAGTTCTTC; cdr3_aa: CSARRTDLTYNEQFF
d_call: .; j_call: TRBJ2-1; clone_size: many; cdr3_length: 15; v_call: TRBV18; cdr3_nt: TGTGCCAGCTCACCGGACAGAACAATATACAATGAGCAGTTCTTC; cdr3_aa: CASSPDRTIYNEQFF
d_call: .; j_call: TRBJ2-3; clone_size: medium-sized; cdr3_length: 13; v_call: TRBV20-1; cdr3_nt: TGCAGTGCCCGGGCGCCCAGCACAGATACGCAGTATTTT; cdr3_aa: CSARAPSTDTQYF
d_call: .; j_call: TRBJ2-5; clone_size: .; cdr3_length: 12; v_call: TRBV20-1; cdr3_nt: TGCAGTGCTAGCCCCCCCACGGAGACCCAGTACTTC; cdr3_aa: CSASPPTETQYF
d_call: TRBD1; j_call: TRBJ1-5; clone_size: medium-sized; cdr3_length: 14; v_call: TRBV12-3/TRBV12-4; cdr3_nt: TGTGCCAGCACCCGTTCAGGGGGCAGTCAGCCCCAGCATTTT; cdr3_aa: CASTRSGGSQPQHF
d_call: .; j_call: TRBJ2-7; clone_size: many; cdr3_length: 14; v_call: TRBV7-2; cdr3_nt: TGTGCCAGCAGCTTAGAAGGCAGTTACTACGAGCAGTACTTC; cdr3_aa: CASSLEGSYYEQYF
d_call: .; j_call: TRBJ1-1; clone_size: .; cdr3_length: 14; v_call: TRBV20-1; cdr3_nt: TGCAGTGCTAGAGAACAAGGACCTTCCAAGATGGCTTTCTTT; cdr3_aa: CSAREQGPSKMAFF
d_call: .; j_call: TRBJ2-3; clone_size: few; cdr3_length: 14; v_call: TRBV10-2; cdr3_nt: TGCGCCACCCTCAGGACAGCAAACACAGATACGCAGTATTTT; cdr3_aa: CATLRTANTDTQYF
d_call: .; j_call: TRBJ2-1; clone_size: many; cdr3_length: 16; v_call: TRBV7-8; cdr3_nt: TGTGCCAGCAGCCACATACAGGGAATTTACTACAATGAGCAGTTCTTC; cdr3_aa: CASSHIQGIYYNEQFF
d_call: TRBD2; j_call: TRBJ2-7; clone_size: few; cdr3_length: 14; v_call: TRBV20-1; cdr3_nt: TGCAGTGCTAGCCCCAGCGGGGAGCCCTACGAGCAGTACTTC; cdr3_aa: CSASPSGEPYEQYF
d_call: .; j_call: TRBJ1-2; clone_size: medium-sized; cdr3_length: 15; v_call: TRBV4-3; cdr3_nt: TGCGCCAGCAGCCAAGAGCGGGGGTTCGACTATGGCTACACCTTC; cdr3_aa: CASSQERGFDYGYTF
d_call: TRBD1; j_call: TRBJ1-1; clone_size: many; cdr3_length: 11; v_call: TRBV28; cdr3_nt: TGTGCCACCAGGGGGAAACCTGAAGCTTTCTTT; cdr3_aa: CATRGKPEAFF
d_call: TRBD1; j_call: TRBJ1-4; clone_size: few; cdr3_length: 16; v_call: TRBV20-1; cdr3_nt: TGCAGTGCTAGTCGACAGGGGGCCGCGACTAATGAAAAACTGTTTTTT; cdr3_aa: CSASRQGAATNEKLFF
d_call: .; j_call: TRBJ1-4; clone_size: .; cdr3_length: 13; v_call: TRBV20-1; cdr3_nt: TGCAGTGCTAGTTTGAGGGTGAACGAAAAACTGTTTTTT; cdr3_aa: CSASLRVNEKLFF
d_call: .; j_call: TRBJ2-7; clone_size: medium-sized; cdr3_length: 15; v_call: TRBV6-5; cdr3_nt: TGTGCCAGCAGTCGCTCGGGTGCGAAGACCTACGAGCAGTACTTC; cdr3_aa: CASSRSGAKTYEQYF
d_call: TRBD1; j_call: TRBJ2-1; clone_size: few; cdr3_length: 16; v_call: TRBV7-2; cdr3_nt: TGTGCCAGCAGTCGCACCGGGACAGGGCCTTACAATGAGCAGTTCTTC; cdr3_aa: CASSRTGTGPYNEQFF
d_call: TRBD1; j_call: TRBJ2-2; clone_size: .; cdr3_length: 19; v_call: TRBV20-1; cdr3_nt: TGCAGTGCTAGAGCCGTTATGGGTCTCCGGGACAGTTTCCCCGGGGAGCTGTTTTTT; cdr3_aa: CSARAVMGLRDSFPGELFF
d_call: .; j_call: TRBJ2-7; clone_size: medium-sized; cdr3_length: 13; v_call: TRBV6-5; cdr3_nt: TGTGCCAGCAGTTACTCGGAGGGGAGTCGGCAGTACTTC; cdr3_aa: CASSYSEGSRQYF
d_call: .; j_call: TRBJ2-1; clone_size: medium-sized; cdr3_length: 14; v_call: TRBV25-1; cdr3_nt: TGTGCCAGCAGTCTCAGGGGAGACCTTAGAAGGCAGTTCTTC; cdr3_aa: CASSLRGDLRRQFF
d_call: .; j_call: TRBJ1-1; clone_size: few; cdr3_length: 13; v_call: TRBV20-1; cdr3_nt: TGCAGTGCTAGATCGAGGGACTATACTGAAGCTTTCTTT; cdr3_aa: CSARSRDYTEAFF
d_call: TRBD2; j_call: TRBJ2-1; clone_size: few; cdr3_length: 15; v_call: TRBV20-1; cdr3_nt: TGCAGTGCTTTGGCTAGCGGGGGGACTTACAATGAGCAGTTCTTC; cdr3_aa: CSALASGGTYNEQFF
d_call: TRBD2; j_call: TRBJ2-1; clone_size: .; cdr3_length: 16; v_call: TRBV24-1; cdr3_nt: TGTGCCACCAGTGATCCGGGGGGTACCCGACGAGATGAGCAGTTCTTC; cdr3_aa: CATSDPGGTRRDEQFF
d_call: .; j_call: TRBJ2-3; clone_size: few; cdr3_length: 13; v_call: TRBV29-1; cdr3_nt: TGCAGCGTTGACCGGGACAACACAGATACGCAGTATTTT; cdr3_aa: CSVDRDNTDTQYF
d_call: .; j_call: TRBJ2-3; clone_size: many; cdr3_length: 14; v_call: TRBV9; cdr3_nt: TGTGCCAGCAGCGTAGACGGGGGACCAGATACGCAGTATTTT; cdr3_aa: CASSVDGGPDTQYF